The clone carrying this T cell receptor beta chain has a count of ten or more. These data belong to a study of T-cell reconstitution after alpha-beta-depleted transplantation in children. The CDR3 totals 19 residues. J lost 0 bases, V lost 3 bases, and 13 bases had no gene match. Germline CDR1 SGHVS, CDR2 FNYEAQ. Using unique molecular identifiers, the investigators prepared the TCRbeta library. MiXCR, run by TCRdb on the PCR reads, gives a single entry per CDR3 protein. The sample holds just over 200,000 distinct CDR3 sequences, around 7.7% seen once. This TCR was sampled from a male patient under 10 years old who had a stem cell transplant for acute myeloid leukemia, so the T cells may come from the graft donor. The V and J genes are TRBV7-6 and TRBJ2-3; 9 bases map to TRBD2. Sequenced here: PBMCs, mostly from graft donor cells, sampled 360 days after TCRalphabeta/CD19-depleted stem cell transplant. The CDR3 coding sequence is TGTGCCAGCAGCTTTAAACCGAGCGGGGGGATAACTAGCACAGATACGCAGTATTTT. Translation gives CASSFKPSGGITSTDTQYF.